The clone carrying this T cell receptor (beta chain) was detected a few times. The second PCR ran about 6 to 11 cycles with a sample-barcoded 5' primer and J-beta primers. A template-switch adaptor with 12 random nucleotides tagged each cDNA molecule. Each CDR3 protein is one row after TCRdb ran MiXCR on the 5' RACE reads. This sample yields about 570,000 distinct CDR3 sequences, of which 27% are seen a single time; roughly 18% belongs to the top ten. The entry originates in a study of blood T cells in healthy people across ages. The CDR3 totals 13 residues. CDR1 is DFQATT and CDR2 is SNEGSKA in the germline V gene (reference sequence). V was clipped by 3 bases and J by 6 bases, with 15 bases between them.

The clonotype originates from a woman in her 70s in good health. Input material: blood. The rearrangement links TRBV20-1 to TRBJ2-7, with a tentative D call TRBD2 (6 bases). The CDR3 bases are TGCAGTGCTAGCGTGAGGGGAGCGGGCGAGCAGTACTTC. This gives the protein CSASVRGAGEQYF.